This note documents a single T cell receptor beta chain sequence. Its antigen is not identified. The record originates from a study of cytomegalovirus exposure and HLA in healthy donors. The study's findings and limits: In vitro work confirmed that a few CMV-associated chains recognize CMV antigens. Altogether, 160 or so TCR beta chains were recorded as cytomegalovirus-associated. Donors were assumed by presence/absence analyses to have roughly uniform sequencing depth.

The length of the CDR3 is 14 residues. Trimming removed 4 bases from V and 5 bases from J; junction bases left unmatched: 5. Per the germline V gene, CDR1 is SGHVS and CDR2 is FQNEAQ. Researchers ran the PCR with 60 Vbeta and 13 Jbeta primers. Measured with immunoSEQ multiplex PCR; TCRdb has only the in-frame clones, and not every one. The sample carries about 72,000 clones, 78% recorded once. The receptor was isolated from a man aged 35-49 years in good health and CMV-seronegative. The V and J genes are TRBV7-8 and TRBJ1-2; 9 bases fit TRBD1. Sequencing used PBMCs. Written as DNA, the CDR3 is TGTGCCAGCAGCTACGGGACAGGGAGGTATGGCTACACCTTC. Protein: CASSYGTGRYGYTF.